This T cell receptor (beta chain) was identified in a study of radiation and T cells in renal cell carcinoma. Whole-study context: Nephrectomy followed 15 Gy stereotactic body radiation by 4 weeks.

The CDR3 length is 14 residues. V lost 7 bases and J 1 base, leaving 10 bases between the germline ends. CDR1 ENHRY and CDR2 SYGVKD come from the germline V gene. Time point defined: blood 2 weeks post-SBRT. The treatment denotes: 15 Gy SBRT to primary tumor, nephrectomy 4 weeks later. Note on this clone: What it recognizes is unknown.

Study-level results: From baseline, blood top tumor clonotypes peaked at 2 weeks post-radiation.

TCRdb's copy holds only in-frame clones and misses some; the assay was immunoSEQ multiplex PCR. The sample holds more than 65,000 clones; around 86% are singletons and the top ten take about 23%. This sequence originates from a woman aged 45 to 65 with renal cell carcinoma. This specimen consisted of blood, obtained from a patient whose treatment included radiotherapy and nephrectomy. V usage is TRBV10-3 and J usage is TRBJ2-2; D is unresolved. The CDR3 region is CAINPGRNTGELFF. In DNA, the CDR3 is TGTGCCATCAACCCAGGAAGGAACACCGGGGAGCTGTTTTTT.